The next 5 T cell receptor beta chains were all read from a single sample in a study of T cells expressing NK-cell markers. TCRdb re-called the 5' RACE reads; one entry per CDR3 protein, DNA not given. The sample table includes about 150,000 distinct CDR3 sequences. The sample taken for sequencing was blood T cells: a sorted CD56 or NKG2C T cell subset, CD4+ or CD8+ T cells, or bulk PBMC T cells (not recorded which). These receptors came from a woman aged 50 to 65 in good health.

This chain connects TRBV10-3 to TRBJ2-1; the TRBD1 assignment by TCRdb is unverifiable without DNA. The CDR3 contains 16 residues. Germline-derived CDR1 and CDR2 are ENHRY and SYGVKD. The CDR3 here is CAISEEGGTVHNEQFF.

The gene calls are TRBV29-1 and TRBJ2-1; TCRdb indicates TRBD2, and absent DNA this call remains unverified. Germline V gives CDR1 SQVTM, CDR2 ANQGSEA. The CDR3 has 13 amino acids. CDR3 loop: CSVELAGAGEQFF.

The chain carries TRBV12-3 or TRBV12-4 and TRBJ2-3; TCRdb designates TRBD2, a call that cannot be tested without DNA. The CDR3 extends over 14 amino acids. The CDR3 loop reads CASSLGLAGDLQYF.

V gene TRBV11-2 combines with J gene TRBJ2-3; TCRdb proposes TRBD2, but this gene call is untestable without DNA. Germline values: CDR1 SGHAT, CDR2 FQNNGV. The CDR3 is 17 residues long. CDR3: CASTPGGAGVGTDTQYF.

This chain uses TRBV3-1 with TRBJ2-1. CDR1 is LGHDT, CDR2 YNNKEL, per germline (reference sequence). The CDR3 is 13 residues long. The CDR3 region is CASSQGWSYEQFF.